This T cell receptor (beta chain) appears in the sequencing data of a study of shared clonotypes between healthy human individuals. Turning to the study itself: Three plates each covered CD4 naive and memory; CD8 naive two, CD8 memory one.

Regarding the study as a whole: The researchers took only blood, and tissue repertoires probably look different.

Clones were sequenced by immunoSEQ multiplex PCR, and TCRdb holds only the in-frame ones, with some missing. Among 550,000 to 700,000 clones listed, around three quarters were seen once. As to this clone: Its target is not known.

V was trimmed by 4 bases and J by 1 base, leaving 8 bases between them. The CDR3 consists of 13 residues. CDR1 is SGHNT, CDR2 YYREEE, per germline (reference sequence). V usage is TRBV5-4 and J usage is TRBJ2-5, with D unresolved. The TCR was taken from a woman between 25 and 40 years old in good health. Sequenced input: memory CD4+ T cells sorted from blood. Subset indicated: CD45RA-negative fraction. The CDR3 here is CASSPDPQETQYF. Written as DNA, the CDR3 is TGTGCCAGCAGCCCGGACCCCCAAGAGACCCAGTACTTC.